This T cell receptor (beta chain) was recovered during a study of T-cell reconstitution after alpha-beta-depleted transplantation in children. Whole-study findings and limits: Surviving recipient T cells and intrathymic progenitors accounted for some patients' high TCRbeta diversity at day 60. T cells produced anew were the main source of T-cell counts and diversity one year after transplant. Approximately two months post-transplant, alpha-beta T cells reportedly originated from several hundred expanded graft clones.

The sample holds many counts of this clonotype. The antigen is not known. Researchers prepared the TCRbeta library using unique molecular identifiers, the study reports. TCRdb reprocessed the PCR reads via MiXCR and lists one record per CDR3 protein. The table has fewer than 750,000 distinct CDR3 sequences, about 21% seen once. The CDR3 runs 12 residues. Germline CDR1 is DFQATT and CDR2 is SNEGSKA (reference sequence). V was clipped by 0 bases and J by 6 bases, with 7 bases between them. The chain combines TRBV20-1 with TRBJ2-3; D is undetermined. The sequencing used PBMCs, mostly from graft donor cells, collected 360 days after TCRalphabeta/CD19-depleted stem cell transplant. The TCR was taken from a boy under two years old who had a stem cell transplant for acute myeloid leukemia, so the T cells may come from the graft donor. DNA for the CDR3: TGCAGTGCTAGAGATTTCATGGATACGCAGTATTTT. Protein sequence: CSARDFMDTQYF.